This TCR beta chain was documented in a study of shared clonotypes between healthy human individuals. Study conclusions and caveats: In contrast to clonotypes shared by all four donors, non-shared clonotypes had lower generation probabilities.

Assay used: immunoSEQ multiplex PCR; TCRdb lists only in-frame clones, some missing. This table has around 2,000,000 clones, about 95% appearing once. V was clipped by 3 bases and J by 7 bases; unmatched bases: 6. From germline, CDR1 is MNHEY and CDR2 SMNVEV (reference sequence). CDR3 length equals 14 residues. The naive CD8 fraction comprised CD45RO-negative cells positively selected for CCR7 and excluded terminally differentiated effector memory CD45RA+ cells. Concerning this clone itself: The antigen remains undetermined.

The rearrangement links TRBV27 to TRBJ1-2, with TRBD1 identical over 9 bases. Input material: naive CD8+ T cells sorted from blood. The source of this sequence is a man aged 18 to 30 in good health. The CDR3 here is CASSLGQGIRGYTF. In DNA, the CDR3 is TGTGCCAGCAGTTTGGGACAGGGAATACGTGGCTACACCTTC.